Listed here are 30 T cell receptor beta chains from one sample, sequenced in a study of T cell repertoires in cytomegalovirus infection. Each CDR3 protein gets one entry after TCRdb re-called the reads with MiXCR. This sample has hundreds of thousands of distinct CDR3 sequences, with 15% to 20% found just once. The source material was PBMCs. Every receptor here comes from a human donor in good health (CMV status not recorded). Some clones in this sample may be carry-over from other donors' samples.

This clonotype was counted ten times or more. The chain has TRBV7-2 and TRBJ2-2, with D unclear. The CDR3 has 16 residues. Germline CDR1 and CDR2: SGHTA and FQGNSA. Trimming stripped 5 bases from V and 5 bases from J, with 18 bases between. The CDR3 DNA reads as TGTGCCAGCAGCGCGCGGCCCAGCCAGACAACCGGGGAGCTGTTTTTT. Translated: CASSARPSQTTGELFF.

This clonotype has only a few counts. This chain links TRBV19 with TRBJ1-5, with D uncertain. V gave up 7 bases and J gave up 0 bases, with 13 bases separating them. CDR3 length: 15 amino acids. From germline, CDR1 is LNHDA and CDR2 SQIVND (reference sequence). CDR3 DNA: TGTGCCAGTACCCCTTTGTGGGATAGCAATCAGCCCCAGCATTTT. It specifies CASTPLWDSNQPQHF. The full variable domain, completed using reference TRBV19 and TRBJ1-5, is DGGITQSPKYLFRKEGQNVTLSCEQNLNHDAMYWYRQDPGQGLRLIYYSQIVNDFQKGDIAEGYSVSREKKESFPLTVTSAQKNPTAFYLCASTPLWDSNQPQHFGDGTRLSIL.

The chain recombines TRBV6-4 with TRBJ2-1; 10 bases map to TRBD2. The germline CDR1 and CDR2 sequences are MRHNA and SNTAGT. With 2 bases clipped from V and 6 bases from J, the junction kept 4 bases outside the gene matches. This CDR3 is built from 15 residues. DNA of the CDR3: TGTGCCAGCAGTGACGGAGCGGGGGGGCTCAATGAGCAGTTCTTC. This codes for CASSDGAGGLNEQFF.

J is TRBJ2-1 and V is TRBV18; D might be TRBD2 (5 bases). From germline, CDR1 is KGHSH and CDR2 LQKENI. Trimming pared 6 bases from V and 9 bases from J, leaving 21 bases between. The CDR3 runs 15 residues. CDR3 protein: CASSLSPPIEGEQFF. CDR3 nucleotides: TGTGCCAGCTCCCTATCCCCCCCGATCGAGGGTGAGCAGTTCTTC.

In DNA form, the CDR3 reads TGTGCCAGCAGTCGTACAGGGGGTATCACTGAAGCTTTCTTT. It is translated as CASSRTGGITEAFF. The chain joins TRBV7-9 to TRBJ1-1; 8 bases agree with TRBD1. The CDR3 totals 14 residues. V lost 6 bases and J lost 4; bases outside the gene matches: 7. The germline V gene encodes CDR1 SEHNR and CDR2 FQNEAQ (reference sequence).

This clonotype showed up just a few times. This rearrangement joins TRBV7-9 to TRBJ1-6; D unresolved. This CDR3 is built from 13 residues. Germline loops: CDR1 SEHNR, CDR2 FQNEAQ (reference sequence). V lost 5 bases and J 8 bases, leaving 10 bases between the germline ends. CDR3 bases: TGTGCCAGCAGCGACATGGGAGATTCACCCCTCCACTTT. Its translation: CASSDMGDSPLHF.

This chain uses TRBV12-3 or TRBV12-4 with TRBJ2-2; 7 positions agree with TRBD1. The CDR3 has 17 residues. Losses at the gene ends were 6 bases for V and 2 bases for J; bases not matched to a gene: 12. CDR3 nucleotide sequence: TGTGCCAGCAGGGTGACGAGAGGGACAGCTAACACCGGGGAGCTGTTTTTT. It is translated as CASRVTRGTANTGELFF.

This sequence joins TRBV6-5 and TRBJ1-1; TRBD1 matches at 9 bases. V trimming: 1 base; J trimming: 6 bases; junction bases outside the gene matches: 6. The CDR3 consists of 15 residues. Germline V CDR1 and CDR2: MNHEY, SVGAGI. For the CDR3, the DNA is TGTGCCAGCAGTTACTGGGACAGGGTGAGCGCTGAAGCTTTCTTT. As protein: CASSYWDRVSAEAFF.

The CDR3 region is CSGAEPSGGYEQYF. DNA of the CDR3: TGCAGTGGGGCTGAGCCTAGCGGGGGCTACGAGCAGTACTTC. The chain recombines TRBV20-1 with TRBJ2-7, with 10 positions matching TRBD2. With V trimmed by 7 bases and J by 3 bases, 9 bases remained unmatched. Germline CDR1 and CDR2: DFQATT and SNEGSKA (reference sequence). CDR3 length equals 14 residues.

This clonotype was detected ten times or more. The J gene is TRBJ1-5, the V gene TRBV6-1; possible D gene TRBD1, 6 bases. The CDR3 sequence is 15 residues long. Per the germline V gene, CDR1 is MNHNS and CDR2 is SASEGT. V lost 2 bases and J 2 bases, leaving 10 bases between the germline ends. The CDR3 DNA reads TGTGCCAGCAGTGAATGGAGACAGGGCAATCAGCCCCAGCATTTT. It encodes CASSEWRQGNQPQHF.

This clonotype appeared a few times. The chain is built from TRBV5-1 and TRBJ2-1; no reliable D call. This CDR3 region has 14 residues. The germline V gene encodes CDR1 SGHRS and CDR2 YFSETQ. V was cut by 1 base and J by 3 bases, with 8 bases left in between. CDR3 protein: CASSLSTVYNEQFF. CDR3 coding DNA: TGCGCCAGCAGCTTGTCGACTGTCTACAATGAGCAGTTCTTC.

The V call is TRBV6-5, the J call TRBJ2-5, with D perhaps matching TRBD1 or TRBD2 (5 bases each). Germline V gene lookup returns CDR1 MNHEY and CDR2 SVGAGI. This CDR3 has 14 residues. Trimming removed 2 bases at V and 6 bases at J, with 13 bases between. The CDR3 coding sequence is TGTGCCAGCAGTTACCGGGGACCGCAGCAGACCCAGTACTTC. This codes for CASSYRGPQQTQYF.

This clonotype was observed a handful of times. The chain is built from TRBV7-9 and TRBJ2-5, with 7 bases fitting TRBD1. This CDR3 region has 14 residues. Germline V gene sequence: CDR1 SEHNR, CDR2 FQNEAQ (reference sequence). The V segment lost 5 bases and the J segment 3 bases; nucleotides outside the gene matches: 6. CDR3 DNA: TGTGCCAGCAGCCACAGGGGCAGGGAAGAGACCCAGTACTTC. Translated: CASSHRGREETQYF.

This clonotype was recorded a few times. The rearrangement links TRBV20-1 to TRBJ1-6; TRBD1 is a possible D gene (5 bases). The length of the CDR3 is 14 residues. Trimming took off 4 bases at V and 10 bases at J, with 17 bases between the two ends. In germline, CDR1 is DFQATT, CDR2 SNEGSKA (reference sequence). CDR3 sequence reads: CSAMDVGGGSPLHF. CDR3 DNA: TGCAGTGCTATGGATGTGGGGGGGGGATCACCCCTCCACTTT.

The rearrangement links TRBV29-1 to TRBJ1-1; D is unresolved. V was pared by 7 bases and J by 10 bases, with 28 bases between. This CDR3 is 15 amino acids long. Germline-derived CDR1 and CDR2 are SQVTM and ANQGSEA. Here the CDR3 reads CSEDGPDRPLLGAFF. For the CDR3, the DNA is TGCAGCGAGGACGGCCCGGACCGTCCACTACTAGGAGCTTTCTTT. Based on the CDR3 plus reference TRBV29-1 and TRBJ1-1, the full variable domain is SAVISQKPSRDICQRGTSLTIQCQVDSQVTMMFWYRQQPGQSLTLIATANQGSEATYESGFVIDKFPISRPNLTFSTLTVSNMSPEDSSIYLCSEDGPDRPLLGAFFGQGTRLTVV.

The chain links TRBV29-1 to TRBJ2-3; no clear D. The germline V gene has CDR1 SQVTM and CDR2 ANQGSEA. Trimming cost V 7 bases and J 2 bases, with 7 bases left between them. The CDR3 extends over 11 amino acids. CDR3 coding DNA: TGCAGCGCTGGATACACAGATACGCAGTATTTT. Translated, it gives CSAGYTDTQYF.

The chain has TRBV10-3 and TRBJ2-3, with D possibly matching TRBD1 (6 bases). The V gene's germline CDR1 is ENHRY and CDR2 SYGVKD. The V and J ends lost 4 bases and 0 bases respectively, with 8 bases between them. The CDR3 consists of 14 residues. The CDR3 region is CAISVDRSTDTQYF. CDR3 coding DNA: TGTGCCATCAGTGTAGACAGGAGCACAGATACGCAGTATTTT.

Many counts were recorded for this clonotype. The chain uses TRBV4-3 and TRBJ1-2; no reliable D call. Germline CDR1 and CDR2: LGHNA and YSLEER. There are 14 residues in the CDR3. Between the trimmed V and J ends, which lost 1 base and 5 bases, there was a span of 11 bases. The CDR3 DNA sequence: TGCGCCAGCAGCCAAGGCACAGAACCGTATGGCTACACCTTC. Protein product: CASSQGTEPYGYTF.

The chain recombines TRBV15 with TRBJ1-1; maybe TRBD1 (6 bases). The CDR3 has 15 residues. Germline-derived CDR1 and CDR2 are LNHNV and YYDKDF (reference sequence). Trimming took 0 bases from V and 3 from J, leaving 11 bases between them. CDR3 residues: CATSRDPGQYTEAFF. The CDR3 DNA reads TGTGCCACCAGCAGAGATCCTGGACAGTACACTGAAGCTTTCTTT.

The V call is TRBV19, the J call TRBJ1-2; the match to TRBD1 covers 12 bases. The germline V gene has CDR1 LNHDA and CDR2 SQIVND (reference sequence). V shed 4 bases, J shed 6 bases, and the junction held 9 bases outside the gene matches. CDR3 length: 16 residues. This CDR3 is CASSRGQGASRDGYTF. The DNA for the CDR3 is TGTGCCAGTAGTAGGGGACAGGGGGCGTCTCGCGATGGCTACACCTTC.

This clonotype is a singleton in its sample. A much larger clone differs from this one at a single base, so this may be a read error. Here the CDR3 DNA reads TGTGCCAGCAACTTTCGTCCGGGGGTGATCCAAGAGACCCAGTACTTC. This gives the protein CASNFRPGVIQETQYF. The chain has TRBV7-6 and TRBJ2-5; D possibly corresponds to TRBD2 (6 bases). The CDR3 sequence is 16 residues long. Germline CDR1 and CDR2: SGHVS and FNYEAQ. The V end lost 7 bases, the J end lost 1 base, and 19 bases lay between the germline ends.

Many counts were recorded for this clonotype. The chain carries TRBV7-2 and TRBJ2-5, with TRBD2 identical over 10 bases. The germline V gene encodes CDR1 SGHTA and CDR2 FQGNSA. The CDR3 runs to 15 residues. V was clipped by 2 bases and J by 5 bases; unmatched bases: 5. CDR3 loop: CASSLSGGAGETQYF. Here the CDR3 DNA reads TGTGCCAGCAGCTTAAGCGGGGGGGCCGGGGAGACCCAGTACTTC. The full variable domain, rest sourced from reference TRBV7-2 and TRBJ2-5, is GAGVSQSPSNKVTEKGKDVELRCDPISGHTALYWYRQSLGQGLEFLIYFQGNSAPDKSGLPSDRFSAERTGGSVSTLTIQRTQQEDSAVYLCASSLSGGAGETQYFGPGTRLLVL.

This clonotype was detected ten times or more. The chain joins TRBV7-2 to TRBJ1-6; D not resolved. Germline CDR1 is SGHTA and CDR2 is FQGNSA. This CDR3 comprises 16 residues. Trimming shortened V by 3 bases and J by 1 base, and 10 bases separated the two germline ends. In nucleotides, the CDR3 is TGTGCCAGCAGCTTGCTCTATGGGTCCTATAATTCACCCCTCCACTTT. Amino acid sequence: CASSLLYGSYNSPLHF.

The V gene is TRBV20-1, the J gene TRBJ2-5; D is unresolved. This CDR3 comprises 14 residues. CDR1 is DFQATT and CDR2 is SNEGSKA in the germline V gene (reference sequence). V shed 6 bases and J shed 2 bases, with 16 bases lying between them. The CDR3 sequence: CSAGDPADQETQYF. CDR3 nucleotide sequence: TGCAGTGCCGGAGACCCGGCAGATCAAGAGACCCAGTACTTC.

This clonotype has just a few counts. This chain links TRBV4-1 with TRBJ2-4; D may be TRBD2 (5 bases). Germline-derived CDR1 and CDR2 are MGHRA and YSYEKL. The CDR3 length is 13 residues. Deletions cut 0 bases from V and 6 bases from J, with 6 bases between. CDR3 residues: CASSQDLANIQYF. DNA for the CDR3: TGCGCCAGCAGCCAAGATCTAGCAAACATTCAGTACTTC.

CDR3 sequence: CASSLGSEDNEQFF. CDR3 DNA: TGCGCCAGCAGCTTGGGCAGTGAGGACAATGAGCAGTTCTTC. J is TRBJ2-1 and V is TRBV5-1; unclear D gene. The V gene's germline CDR1 is SGHRS and CDR2 YFSETQ. The CDR3 is 14 amino acids. The germline V and J ends were trimmed by 0 bases and 5 bases, with 9 bases remaining between them.

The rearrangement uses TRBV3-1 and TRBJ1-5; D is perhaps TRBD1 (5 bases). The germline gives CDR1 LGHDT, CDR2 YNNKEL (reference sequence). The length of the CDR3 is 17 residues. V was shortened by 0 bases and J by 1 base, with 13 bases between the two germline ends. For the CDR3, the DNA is TGTGCCAGCAGCCAAGATTTCGGGGGACTCAGCAATCAGCCCCAGCATTTT. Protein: CASSQDFGGLSNQPQHF.

CDR3 DNA: TGTGCCAGCAGTGAATCCCCGGGACAGGGGGGCCGTCAAGAGACCCAGTACTTC. Amino acids: CASSESPGQGGRQETQYF. The chain joins TRBV25-1 to TRBJ2-5; 11 positions agree with TRBD1. CDR1 and CDR2 (germline): MGHDK, SYGVNS. The trim removed 1 base at V and 2 bases at J, leaving 9 bases unmatched. CDR3 size: 18 residues. The full variable domain, with the rest looked up from reference TRBV25-1 and TRBJ2-5, is EADIYQTPRYLVIGTGKKITLECSQTMGHDKMYWYQQDPGMELHLIHYSYGVNSTEKGDLSSESTVSRIRTEHFPLTLESARPSHTSQYLCASSESPGQGGRQETQYFGPGTRLLVL.

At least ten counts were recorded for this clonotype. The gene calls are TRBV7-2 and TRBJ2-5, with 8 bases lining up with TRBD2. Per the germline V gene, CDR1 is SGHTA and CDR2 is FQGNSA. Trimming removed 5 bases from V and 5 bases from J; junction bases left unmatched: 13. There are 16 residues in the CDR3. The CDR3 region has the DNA TGTGCCAGCAGCCCCCGGGGTAGCGGGGTAGGGGAGACCCAGTACTTC. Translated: CASSPRGSGVGETQYF.

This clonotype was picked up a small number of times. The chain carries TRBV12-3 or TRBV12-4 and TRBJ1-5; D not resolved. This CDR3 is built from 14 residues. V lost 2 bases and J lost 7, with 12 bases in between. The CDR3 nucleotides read TGTGCCAGCAGTTTATCTCAGGACGGGCAGCCCCAGCATTTT. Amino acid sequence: CASSLSQDGQPQHF.